The 32 T cell receptor beta chains given below trace back to one sample, sequenced in a study of cytomegalovirus exposure and HLA in healthy donors. Primers: 60 Vbeta forward and 13 Jbeta reverse. Profiling relied on immunoSEQ multiplex PCR, and the TCRdb table lists in-frame clones only, not all of them. The sample includes about 210,000 clones. Sequences were obtained from PBMCs. The source is a woman younger than 45 in good health and CMV-seropositive.

Comments on this clone: Other DNA sequences within the sample encode an identical CDR3. This chain joins TRBV28 and TRBJ2-5; D unresolved. V lost 2 bases and J lost 1, with 5 bases in between. CDR1 is MDHEN and CDR2 is SYDVKM in the germline V gene. The CDR3 has 13 residues. The CDR3 DNA follows: TGTGCCAGCAGTTTAGGCCTCCAAGAGACCCAGTACTTC. It codes for CASSLGLQETQYF.

This chain joins TRBV7-9 and TRBJ2-3; 12 nucleotides match TRBD2. In germline, CDR1 is SEHNR, CDR2 FQNEAQ (reference sequence). J gave up 5 bases and V 4 bases, and 7 bases lay outside the gene matches. The CDR3 consists of 16 residues. In DNA, the CDR3 is TGTGCCAGCAGCTGGGGACTAGCGGGTGTGGGAGATACGCAGTATTTT. It is translated as CASSWGLAGVGDTQYF.

V usage is TRBV2 and J usage is TRBJ1-1, with D possibly TRBD1 on 5 matching bases. Germline V lookup: CDR1 SNHLY, CDR2 FYNNEI. The CDR3 has 13 amino acids. The CDR3 DNA reads TGTGCTATCCGGGGGGGTTCGGGCACTGAAGCTTTCTTT. Amino acid sequence: CAIRGGSGTEAFF. Looking up the rest from reference TRBV2 and TRBJ1-1 gives the full variable domain: EPEVTQTPSHQVTQMGQEVILRCVPISNHLYFYWYRQILGQKVEFLVSFYNNEISEKSEIFDDQFSVERPDGSNFTLKIRSTKLEDSAMYFCAIRGGSGTEAFFGQGTRLTVV.

The chain uses TRBV10-3 and TRBJ2-5; 13 bases line up with TRBD2. TRBJ2-7 explains the end of the DNA better; the J call may be wrong. There are 14 residues in the CDR3. Germline assignment: CDR1 ENHRY and CDR2 SYGVKD. CDR3 region: CAIRPGLAGYEQYF. Written as DNA, the CDR3 is TGTGCCATCAGACCGGGACTAGCGGGATACGAGCAGTACTTC.

J is TRBJ2-3 and V is TRBV7-2; 8 positions agree with TRBD1. Germline CDR1 reads SGHTA; CDR2 reads FQGNSA. There are 16 residues in the CDR3. Losses at the gene ends were 0 bases for V and 6 bases for J; bases not matched to a gene: 8. DNA of the CDR3: TGTGCCAGCAGCTTAGCATCCCAGGGGGCAGGGGATACGCAGTATTTT. It specifies CASSLASQGAGDTQYF.

This chain links TRBV19 with TRBJ2-5; D not certain. The ends were cut back, 6 bases at V and 1 base at J, with 15 bases in the middle. CDR1 and CDR2 from the germline V gene are LNHDA and SQIVND (reference sequence). This CDR3 has 15 residues. The CDR3 region has the DNA TGTGCCAGTAGAGAAACAAATACCCTCCAAGAGACCCAGTACTTC. Translating it yields CASRETNTLQETQYF. The variable domain in full, completed from reference TRBV19 and TRBJ2-5, reads DGGITQSPKYLFRKEGQNVTLSCEQNLNHDAMYWYRQDPGQGLRLIYYSQIVNDFQKGDIAEGYSVSREKKESFPLTVTSAQKNPTAFYLCASRETNTLQETQYFGPGTRLLVL.

The chain couples TRBV27 to TRBJ2-7, with D possibly matching TRBD2 (5 bases). The CDR3 spans 16 residues. V shed 5 bases and J shed 0 bases, with 17 bases lying between them. Germline V gives CDR1 MNHEY, CDR2 SMNVEV (reference sequence). The CDR3 coding sequence is TGTGCCAGCAGTCCCGGGGTTGGCAGAACCTCCTACGAGCAGTACTTC. It specifies CASSPGVGRTSYEQYF.

The chain carries TRBV6-5 and TRBJ1-1, with a tentative D call TRBD1 (5 bases). This CDR3 region has 13 residues. The germline V gene has CDR1 MNHEY and CDR2 SVGAGI. V was trimmed by 0 bases and J by 10 bases, leaving 12 bases between them. The CDR3 is CASSYSGRDLAFF. The CDR3 bases are TGTGCCAGCAGTTACTCGGGCAGGGATTTAGCTTTCTTT.

CDR3 DNA sequence: TGTGCCAGCAGCGTGGCACAGGCTAACACCGGGGAGCTGTTTTTT. Residues: CASSVAQANTGELFF. The rearrangement uses TRBV5-6 and TRBJ2-2; possible D gene TRBD1, 5 bases. This CDR3 comprises 15 residues. Per the germline V gene, CDR1 is SGHDT and CDR2 is YYEEEE. V was cut by 4 bases and J by 2 bases, with 12 bases left in between.

This rearrangement joins TRBV2 to TRBJ1-2, with TRBD1 matching 8 bases. V was clipped by 5 bases and J by 8 bases; unmatched bases: 7. This CDR3 has 13 amino acids. Germline values: CDR1 SNHLY, CDR2 FYNNEI. The CDR3 loop reads CASSLLRDRGYTF. The DNA of the CDR3 is TGTGCCAGCAGTTTATTGAGGGACAGGGGCTACACCTTC.

The chain combines TRBV18 with TRBJ1-1; TRBD1 is a possible D gene (5 bases). V lost 3 bases and J lost 5, with 13 bases in between. The CDR3 consists of 14 residues. The V gene's germline CDR1 is KGHSH and CDR2 LQKENI. The CDR3, as DNA: TGTGCCAGCTCACCTGGGCGGGGGAAGACTGAAGCTTTCTTT. Translating it yields CASSPGRGKTEAFF.

J is TRBJ1-6 and V is TRBV27; D may be TRBD1 (5 bases). Germline values: CDR1 MNHEY, CDR2 SMNVEV (reference sequence). The CDR3 length is 14 residues. The ends were cut back, 8 bases at V and 8 bases at J, with 16 bases in the middle. The CDR3 loop reads CASLPLGGDSPLHF. CDR3 DNA sequence: TGTGCCAGCCTTCCCCTGGGGGGGGATTCACCCCTCCACTTT.

The chain recombines TRBV5-1 with TRBJ1-5; the D is unclear. V lost 3 bases and J lost 4, with 11 bases in between. Germline V gene data show CDR1 as SGHRS and CDR2 as YFSETQ. This CDR3 contains 14 residues. CDR3 sequence reads: CASSSDGVNQPQHF. CDR3 in DNA: TGCGCCAGCAGCTCCGACGGGGTTAATCAGCCCCAGCATTTT.

This chain joins TRBV12-5 and TRBJ2-5, with D uncertain. Germline CDR1 reads LGHNT; CDR2 reads FRNRAP. The germline V and J ends were trimmed by 3 bases and 4 bases, with 12 bases remaining between them. This CDR3 spans 14 amino acids. CDR3 DNA sequence: TGTGCTAGTGGTTTAGGCTTCAGAGGAGAGACCCAGTACTTC. This sequence encodes CASGLGFRGETQYF.

This chain links TRBV6-1 with TRBJ1-4; possibly TRBD1 for D (6 bases). CDR1 is MNHNS, CDR2 SASEGT, per germline. The V and J ends lost 4 bases and 7 bases respectively, with 16 bases between them. This CDR3 region has 15 residues. The DNA for the CDR3 is TGTGCCAGCAGTGGCTATGCGGGAGGGGGTGAAAAACTGTTTTTT. Protein sequence: CASSGYAGGGEKLFF.

This chain links TRBV10-3 with TRBJ1-2; TRBD1 aligns across 8 bases. The CDR3 sequence is 15 residues long. Looked up from germline, CDR1 is ENHRY and CDR2 is SYGVKD. V gave up 6 bases and J gave up 5 bases; unmatched junction bases: 11. DNA for the CDR3: TGTGCCATCAGATCCTCGACAGGGGAGGAATATGGCTACACCTTC. Translated, it gives CAIRSSTGEEYGYTF.

This chain links TRBV6-5 with TRBJ2-1; D perhaps matches TRBD1 (6 bases). The CDR3 is 14 amino acids. The germline CDR1 and CDR2 sequences are MNHEY and SVGAGI. The germline V and J ends were trimmed by 7 bases and 9 bases, with 19 bases remaining between them. The CDR3 coding sequence is TGTGCCAGCACAGAATCTTACAGGGAGCCTGAGCAGTTCTTC. It specifies CASTESYREPEQFF.

The chain couples TRBV7-2 to TRBJ2-7, with 7 bases aligning to TRBD1. The CDR3 runs to 14 residues. Germline trimming cut 5 bases from V and 2 bases from J; bases unmatched to any gene: 6. CDR1 and CDR2 from the germline V gene are SGHTA and FQGNSA. This chain's CDR3 is CASSGSGTAYEQYF. CDR3 DNA: TGTGCCAGCAGCGGTTCCGGGACAGCCTACGAGCAGTACTTC.

The chain couples TRBV27 to TRBJ2-2; 10 bases align to TRBD1. J lost 2 bases, V lost 8 bases, and 14 bases had no gene match. From germline, CDR1 is MNHEY and CDR2 SMNVEV (reference sequence). This CDR3 is built from 18 residues. CDR3 in DNA: TGTGCCAGCCCTCGTCAAGGGACAGGGGTGAGAAACACCGGGGAGCTGTTTTTT. Translated: CASPRQGTGVRNTGELFF.

The genes are TRBV6-1 and TRBJ1-5; 8 nucleotides align to TRBD1. J gave up 6 bases and V 5 bases, and 9 bases lay outside the gene matches. Germline V gene sequence: CDR1 MNHNS, CDR2 SASEGT. This CDR3 spans 15 amino acids. The CDR3 region is CASSSDRGRLQPQHF. The CDR3 DNA follows: TGTGCCAGCAGTTCCGACAGGGGTCGGCTTCAGCCCCAGCATTTT.

This sequence joins TRBV2 and TRBJ2-7; 9 bases fit TRBD1. Germline CDR1 is SNHLY and CDR2 is FYNNEI. The length of the CDR3 is 16 residues. J was trimmed by 2 bases and V by 0 bases; bases with no gene match: 5. CDR3 in DNA: TGTGCCAGCAGTGAAGCTCCCGGGACAGGGCCCTACGAGCAGTACTTC. Translating it yields CASSEAPGTGPYEQYF.

The V gene is TRBV19, the J gene TRBJ1-6; TRBD1 matches 8 bases. The CDR3 has 15 amino acids. The germline gives CDR1 LNHDA, CDR2 SQIVND (reference sequence). Trimming removed 7 bases from V and 8 bases from J; junction bases left unmatched: 10. CDR3 protein: CASTPTGTGDSPLHF. The CDR3 nucleotides are TGTGCCAGTACTCCCACCGGGACAGGTGATTCACCCCTCCACTTT.

The V gene is TRBV10-3, the J gene TRBJ1-4, with D unresolved. Trimming stripped 5 bases from V and 6 bases from J, with 10 bases between. CDR3 size: 13 residues. From germline, CDR1 is ENHRY and CDR2 SYGVKD. The CDR3 loop is CAISTVNHEKLFF. The CDR3 DNA follows: TGTGCCATCAGTACGGTAAACCATGAAAAACTGTTTTTT.

The rearrangement uses TRBV28 and TRBJ2-4; the match to TRBD1 covers 7 bases. After removal of 0 bases from V and 1 base from J, the junction contained 3 bases not matched to a gene. The CDR3 has 16 amino acids. Germline V CDR1 and CDR2: MDHEN, SYDVKM. CDR3 DNA: TGTGCCAGCAGTTTATGGCCCAGGGGGGCCAAAAACATTCAGTACTTC. Protein sequence: CASSLWPRGAKNIQYF. Complete variable domain (other parts from reference TRBV28 and TRBJ2-4): DVKVTQSSRYLVKRTGEKVFLECVQDMDHENMFWYRQDPGLGLRLIYFSYDVKMKEKGDIPEGYSVSREKKERFSLILESASTNQTSMYLCASSLWPRGAKNIQYFGAGTRLSVL.

The chain links TRBV29-1 to TRBJ2-1; 13 positions agree with TRBD2. Per the germline V gene, CDR1 is SQVTM and CDR2 is ANQGSEA. This CDR3 is 15 amino acids long. V shed 7 bases, J shed 7 bases, and the junction held 10 bases outside the gene matches. The CDR3: CSAGLAGDLRNEQFF. The DNA for the CDR3 is TGCAGCGCAGGACTAGCGGGGGACCTACGGAATGAGCAGTTCTTC.

The V gene is TRBV6-5, the J gene TRBJ2-4, with TRBD2 as a possible D gene (6 bases). This CDR3 is 13 amino acids long. V was cut by 5 bases and J by 8 bases, with 13 bases left in between. Looked up from germline, CDR1 is MNHEY and CDR2 is SVGAGI. The CDR3 sequence is CASSHGSIDIQYF. CDR3 sequence (DNA): TGTGCCAGCAGTCACGGGAGTATAGACATTCAGTACTTC.

As for this clone: In the same sample, other DNA sequences code for this CDR3. The J gene is TRBJ2-5, the V gene TRBV6-5; 7 nucleotides line up with TRBD2. CDR1 is MNHEY, CDR2 SVGAGI, per germline. The junction had 3 bases not matched to a gene; V was cut back by 4 bases and J by 4 bases. The CDR3 totals 13 residues. The CDR3 loop is CASSSPGGETQYF. CDR3 bases: TGTGCCAGCAGTTCGCCGGGAGGAGAGACCCAGTACTTC.

The genes are TRBV6-6 and TRBJ1-2; D perhaps matches TRBD1 (5 bases). Germline lookup yields CDR1 MNHNY and CDR2 SVGAGI (reference sequence). This CDR3 spans 14 amino acids. V lost 2 bases and J 4 bases, leaving 11 bases between the germline ends. The CDR3 region is CASSYRREAYGYTF. The CDR3, as DNA: TGTGCCAGCAGTTACCGCAGGGAAGCCTATGGCTACACCTTC.

CDR3 DNA: TGTGCCAGCAGCCCCCTATGGGCAGGGAAAGCTTTCTTT. Translated: CASSPLWAGKAFF. The rearrangement joins TRBV7-8 to TRBJ1-1; TRBD1 might be the D (5 bases). Deletions cut 5 bases from V and 9 bases from J, with 16 bases between. CDR1 and CDR2 from the germline V gene are SGHVS and FQNEAQ. The CDR3 loop spans 13 amino acids. Based on the CDR3 plus reference TRBV7-8 and TRBJ1-1, the full variable domain is GAGVSQSPRYKVAKRGQDVALRCDPISGHVSLFWYQQALGQGPEFLTYFQNEAQLDKSGLPSDRFFAERPEGSVSTLKIQRTQQEDSAVYLCASSPLWAGKAFFGQGTRLTVV.

The V gene is TRBV4-3, the J gene TRBJ1-1; 10 bases align to TRBD1. The ends lost 2 bases at V and 4 bases at J; junction bases unmatched: 7. Germline CDR1 LGHNA, CDR2 YSLEER. The CDR3 consists of 16 residues. Here the CDR3 reads CASSQWGTGVRTEAFF. The CDR3 DNA sequence: TGCGCCAGCAGCCAATGGGGGACAGGGGTACGCACTGAAGCTTTCTTT.

This chain joins TRBV27 and TRBJ1-3; D is perhaps TRBD1 (5 bases). Per germline, CDR1 MNHEY and CDR2 SMNVEV (reference sequence). The ends were cut back, 7 bases at V and 2 bases at J, with 12 bases in the middle. The CDR3 totals 14 residues. CDR3 sequence: CASTLRQPGNTIYF. CDR3 nucleotides: TGTGCCAGCACCTTAAGACAGCCTGGAAACACCATATATTTT.

V is TRBV28 and J is TRBJ1-3; 9 bases line up with TRBD1. CDR3 length: 17 residues. Losses at the gene ends were 5 bases for V and 1 base for J; bases not matched to a gene: 9. Germline V CDR1 and CDR2: MDHEN, SYDVKM. CDR3 residues: CASSLLTGGRSGNTIYF. DNA for the CDR3: TGTGCCAGCAGTCTCTTGACAGGGGGGCGGTCTGGAAACACCATATATTTT.